The 28 T cell receptor beta chains below come from one sample, sequenced in a study of cytomegalovirus exposure and HLA in healthy donors. Assay used: immunoSEQ multiplex PCR; TCRdb lists only in-frame clones, some missing. The sample yields 190,000 or so clones, around 81% seen once. Sequenced: PBMCs. The source of these receptors is a woman aged 18-29 years in good health and CMV-seropositive.

The V and J genes are TRBV7-8 and TRBJ1-5; TRBD1 is a possible D gene (5 bases). Germline CDR1 SGHVS, CDR2 FQNEAQ. The CDR3 loop spans 16 amino acids. Trimming shortened V by 5 bases and J by 2 bases, and 16 bases separated the two germline ends. The CDR3 spells CASSARVRIGNQPQHF. CDR3 coding DNA: TGTGCCAGCAGCGCCAGGGTAAGGATCGGCAATCAGCCCCAGCATTTT.

This chain connects TRBV5-4 to TRBJ2-7; 8 bases align to TRBD2. Germline lookup yields CDR1 SGHNT and CDR2 YYREEE (reference sequence). The CDR3 length is 14 residues. Trimming cost V 4 bases and J 7 bases; bases outside gene matches: 10. The CDR3 DNA reads as TGTGCCAGCAGCGTGGGGCCAGCGGGGGAAGAGCAGTACTTC. Its protein product is CASSVGPAGEEQYF.

This sequence joins TRBV2 and TRBJ1-1; D remains unclear. CDR1 is SNHLY and CDR2 is FYNNEI in the germline V gene. The CDR3 contains 11 residues. V dropped 9 bases and J dropped 4 bases, with 9 bases sitting between them. The CDR3 loop reads CARVEGTEAFF. CDR3 sequence (DNA): TGTGCCAGAGTGGAGGGCACTGAAGCTTTCTTT.

The CDR3 region is CASSTSWETQYF. In DNA, the CDR3 is TGTGCCAGCAGCACGAGTTGGGAGACCCAGTACTTC. The chain has TRBV5-5 and TRBJ2-5; the D is unclear. The germline CDR1 and CDR2 sequences are SGHKS and YYEKEE (reference sequence). Trimming left V 4 bases short and J 5 bases short, with 9 bases between. The CDR3 is 12 amino acids.

V usage is TRBV12-2 and J usage is TRBJ1-1. TRBV12-2 constitutes a pseudogene. CDR3 length: 15 residues. CDR3 region: CASRLTWSMNTEAFF. As DNA, the CDR3 is TGTGCAAGTCGCTTAACTTGGTCAATGAACACTGAAGCTTTCTTT.

The chain couples TRBV6-5 to TRBJ1-5, with TRBD1 as a possible D gene (5 bases). V dropped 8 bases and J dropped 5 bases, with 13 bases sitting between them. CDR3 length: 13 residues. CDR1 and CDR2 from the germline V gene are MNHEY and SVGAGI. The CDR3 reads CASAHRKDQPQHF. DNA for the CDR3: TGTGCCAGCGCCCACAGGAAGGATCAGCCCCAGCATTTT.

The chain carries TRBV6-5 and TRBJ2-2; 7 nucleotides agree with TRBD2. The V segment lost 6 bases and the J segment 2 bases; nucleotides outside the gene matches: 6. The CDR3 contains 15 residues. Germline-derived CDR1 and CDR2 are MNHEY and SVGAGI. CDR3 protein: CASRMGLQNTGELFF. CDR3 DNA: TGTGCCAGCAGGATGGGACTACAAAACACCGGGGAGCTGTTTTTT.

The V call is TRBV4-3, the J call TRBJ2-1, with 7 bases that match TRBD2. Trimming took 0 bases from V and 9 from J; bases not matched to a gene: 17. This CDR3 contains 18 residues. The germline V gene encodes CDR1 LGHNA and CDR2 YSLEER. The CDR3 protein is CASSQDRGGTTTGSEQFF. For the CDR3, the DNA is TGCGCCAGCAGCCAAGATAGGGGCGGGACTACCACCGGGAGTGAGCAGTTCTTC.

V gene TRBV4-3 combines with J gene TRBJ1-2; no clear D. The germline gives CDR1 LGHNA, CDR2 YSLEER. This CDR3 spans 14 amino acids. Trimming took off 1 base at V and 3 bases at J, with 9 bases between the two ends. CDR3 DNA: TGCGCCAGCAGCCAAGGGTCACGCGACTATGGCTACACCTTC. Translating it yields CASSQGSRDYGYTF.

The J gene is TRBJ2-7, the V gene TRBV20-1, with a tentative D call TRBD1 (5 bases). The CDR3 loop spans 10 amino acids. Germline-derived CDR1 and CDR2 are DFQATT and SNEGSKA (reference sequence). CDR3 nucleotide sequence: TGCAGAGAGACAGTCTACGAGCAGTACTTC. It codes for CRETVYEQYF.

This clone was recorded once. V gene TRBV27 combines with J gene TRBJ1-3, with D maybe TRBD1 (5 bases). Germline V gives CDR1 MNHEY, CDR2 SMNVEV (reference sequence). This CDR3 region has 14 residues. Deletions cut 11 bases from V and 0 bases from J, with 14 bases between. Here the CDR3 DNA reads TGTGCCTCCACGGGGGTGAGCTCTGGAAACACCATATATTTT. Translated, it gives CASTGVSSGNTIYF.

The rearrangement joins TRBV9 to TRBJ2-2, with D perhaps matching TRBD2 (5 bases). Germline lookup yields CDR1 SGDLS and CDR2 YYNGEE. The CDR3 is 15 residues long. V was trimmed by 0 bases and J by 3 bases, leaving 9 bases between them. In DNA, the CDR3 is TGTGCCAGCAGCGTAGCTAAAGCGGACACCGGGGAGCTGTTTTTT. It yields the protein CASSVAKADTGELFF.

This chain joins TRBV5-4 and TRBJ2-3; a weak D match, TRBD2 (6 bases). V was cut by 0 bases and J by 2 bases, with 7 bases left in between. This CDR3 has 14 residues. The germline gives CDR1 SGHNT, CDR2 YYREEE (reference sequence). The CDR3 loop reads CASSLGGATDTQYF. The DNA for the CDR3 is TGTGCCAGCAGCTTGGGCGGGGCCACAGATACGCAGTATTTT.

The rearrangement uses TRBV19 and TRBJ2-7; 7 bases align to TRBD1. The V gene's germline CDR1 is LNHDA and CDR2 SQIVND (reference sequence). The CDR3 has 15 residues. With V trimmed by 0 bases and J by 4 bases, 6 bases remained unmatched. Here the CDR3 DNA reads TGTGCCAGTAGTATAGAGGCGACAGGGCATTACGAGCAGTACTTC. Protein sequence: CASSIEATGHYEQYF.

The CDR3 DNA reads TGTGCCAGCAGCTTCTCTGGCGGGGGAAATTACAATGAGCAGTTCTTC. Translation gives CASSFSGGGNYNEQFF. The chain uses TRBV7-3 and TRBJ2-1; 7 bases fit TRBD2. Trimming at V came to 3 bases and at J to 4 bases, leaving 9 bases not matched to a gene. Germline V gene lookup returns CDR1 SGHTA and CDR2 FQGTGA. The CDR3 length is 16 residues.

The J gene is TRBJ1-5, the V gene TRBV11-2, with D possibly TRBD1 on 5 matching bases. Germline assignment: CDR1 SGHAT and CDR2 FQNNGV. The CDR3 runs to 13 residues. V shed 3 bases and J shed 7 bases, with 10 bases lying between them. CDR3 DNA: TGTGCCAGCAGCTTTCAGGGTGGCCAGCCCCAGCATTTT. This sequence encodes CASSFQGGQPQHF.

This rearrangement joins TRBV18 to TRBJ2-5; D is undetermined. CDR1 is KGHSH and CDR2 is LQKENI in the germline V gene. The CDR3 spans 13 residues. V was shortened by 3 bases and J by 5 bases, with 10 bases between the two germline ends. The CDR3 nucleotides read TGTGCCAGCTCACCGCGTCGGTCCGAGACCCAGTACTTC. It is translated as CASSPRRSETQYF.

The rearrangement links TRBV9 to TRBJ2-7, with TRBD1 as a possible D gene (5 bases). The CDR3 contains 14 residues. Germline V gene sequence: CDR1 SGDLS, CDR2 YYNGEE. V was cut by 0 bases and J by 0 bases, with 7 bases left in between. The CDR3 DNA is TGTGCCAGCAGCGTAGCAGACAGCTCCTACGAGCAGTACTTC. Its protein is CASSVADSSYEQYF.

This clone was recorded once. This chain connects TRBV7-2 to TRBJ2-7; 8 bases are a match to TRBD1. Germline V CDR1 and CDR2: SGHTA, FQGNSA. This CDR3 is built from 13 residues. With 8 bases clipped from V and 7 bases from J, the junction kept 10 bases outside the gene matches. The CDR3 region has the DNA TGTGCCAGCGGGAATAGACAGGGGTTGGAGCAGTACTTC. Translating gives CASGNRQGLEQYF.

The rearrangement uses TRBV5-1 and TRBJ1-2; D may be TRBD1 (6 bases). This CDR3 spans 14 amino acids. V lost 4 bases and J lost 3, with 13 bases in between. Germline V gene sequence: CDR1 SGHRS, CDR2 YFSETQ. The CDR3 sequence: CASSTEGGHYGYTF. The CDR3 region has the DNA TGCGCCAGCAGCACGGAAGGGGGACACTATGGCTACACCTTC.

This chain uses TRBV7-2 with TRBJ2-7; a possible D gene is TRBD1 (5 bases). CDR3 size: 15 residues. Trimming took 5 bases from V and 8 from J, leaving 22 bases between them. Germline values: CDR1 SGHTA, CDR2 FQGNSA. This CDR3 is CASSRGGARISQQYF. The CDR3 nucleotides are TGTGCCAGCAGCCGAGGTGGGGCCCGAATCTCCCAGCAGTACTTC. The whole variable domain, filled in from reference TRBV7-2 and TRBJ2-7, reads GAGVSQSPSNKVTEKGKDVELRCDPISGHTALYWYRQSLGQGLEFLIYFQGNSAPDKSGLPSDRFSAERTGGSVSTLTIQRTQQEDSAVYLCASSRGGARISQQYFGPGTRLTVT.

The V and J genes are TRBV5-1 and TRBJ2-5; the D gene is possibly TRBD2 (5 bases). This CDR3 region has 15 residues. V dropped 1 base and J dropped 2 bases, with 12 bases sitting between them. Germline V CDR1 and CDR2: SGHRS, YFSETQ. For the CDR3, the DNA is TGCGCCAGCAGCTTGACTGGACGGGAACAAGAGACCCAGTACTTC. Protein sequence: CASSLTGREQETQYF.

The J gene is TRBJ1-1, the V gene TRBV4-2, with D unclear. The CDR3 covers 15 residues. Trimming took off 0 bases at V and 4 bases at J, with 12 bases between the two ends. CDR1 LGHNA and CDR2 YNFKEQ come from the germline V gene. CDR3: CASSQDYGVRTEAFF. CDR3 nucleotides: TGTGCCAGCAGCCAAGATTACGGGGTCCGCACTGAAGCTTTCTTT.

This sequence joins TRBV7-3 and TRBJ1-2; 8 nucleotides match TRBD1. CDR1 SGHTA and CDR2 FQGTGA come from the germline V gene. This CDR3 is built from 13 residues. J gave up 5 bases and V 5 bases, and 4 bases lay outside the gene matches. For the CDR3, the DNA is TGTGCCAGCAGCAAAGGACAGGGATATGGCTACACCTTC. Protein: CASSKGQGYGYTF.

The chain carries TRBV4-2 and TRBJ1-4, with TRBD1 identical over 9 bases. The CDR3 extends over 16 amino acids. The germline gives CDR1 LGHNA, CDR2 YNFKEQ. V was clipped by 7 bases and J by 5 bases; unmatched bases: 11. For the CDR3, the DNA is TGTGCCAGCACCCGAACGGCCGGGACAGGGAATGAAAAACTGTTTTTT. This sequence encodes CASTRTAGTGNEKLFF.

The gene calls are TRBV19 and TRBJ1-5; 9 nucleotides align to TRBD1. The germline CDR1 and CDR2 sequences are LNHDA and SQIVND (reference sequence). The CDR3 is 16 amino acids. V dropped 5 bases and J dropped 1; count of bases not matched to a gene: 6. The CDR3 here is CASSPHRGPSNQPQHF. As DNA, the CDR3 is TGTGCCAGTAGTCCGCACAGGGGGCCGAGCAATCAGCCCCAGCATTTT.

The rearrangement links TRBV27 to TRBJ2-1, with 7 nucleotides matching TRBD2. The J segment lost 4 bases and the V segment lost 4 bases, leaving 7 bases of the junction unmatched. The CDR3 is 15 residues long. Germline CDR1 is MNHEY and CDR2 is SMNVEV (reference sequence). CDR3 DNA sequence: TGTGCCAGCAGTTCGACTAGCTATCCATACAATGAGCAGTTCTTC. Its protein product is CASSSTSYPYNEQFF.

V gene TRBV18 combines with J gene TRBJ1-5, with TRBD1 matching 10 bases. Germline loops: CDR1 KGHSH, CDR2 LQKENI. V lost 3 bases to trimming and J lost 9 bases; unmatched junction nucleotides: 5. The CDR3 consists of 14 residues. CDR3 sequence (DNA): TGTGCCAGCTCACCTGGGGACAGGGGACGGCCCCAGCATTTT. Translating gives CASSPGDRGRPQHF.